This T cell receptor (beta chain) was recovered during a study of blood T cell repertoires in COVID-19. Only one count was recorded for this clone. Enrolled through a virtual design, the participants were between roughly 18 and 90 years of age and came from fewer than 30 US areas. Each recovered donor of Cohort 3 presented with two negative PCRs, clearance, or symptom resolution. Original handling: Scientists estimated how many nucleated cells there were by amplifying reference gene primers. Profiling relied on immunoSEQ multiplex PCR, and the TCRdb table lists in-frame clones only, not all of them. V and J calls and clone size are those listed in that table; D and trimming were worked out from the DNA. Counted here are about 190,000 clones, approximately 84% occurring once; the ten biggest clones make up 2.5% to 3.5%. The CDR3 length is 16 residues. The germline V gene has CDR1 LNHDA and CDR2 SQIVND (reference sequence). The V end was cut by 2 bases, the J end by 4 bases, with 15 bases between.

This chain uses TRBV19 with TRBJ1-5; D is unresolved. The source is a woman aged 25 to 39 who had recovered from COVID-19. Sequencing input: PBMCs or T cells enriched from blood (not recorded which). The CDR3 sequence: CASSIRRDLGNQPQHF. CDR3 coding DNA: TGTGCCAGTAGTATAAGGAGGGATTTAGGGAATCAGCCCCAGCATTTT.